Listed here are 12 T cell receptor beta chains from one sample, sequenced in a study of cytomegalovirus exposure and HLA in healthy donors. With 60 Vbeta and 13 Jbeta primers, the PCR was carried out. Sequenced by immunoSEQ multiplex PCR; TCRdb stores in-frame clones only, minus some. The table lists about 190,000 clones, 65% to 75% of them singletons. The sequencing sample was made of PBMCs. Every receptor here comes from a man aged 25 to 45 in good health and CMV-seropositive.

This clone was counted a few times. V usage is TRBV30 and J usage is TRBJ1-5; unclear D gene. This CDR3 has 14 residues. Germline V gives CDR1 GTSNPN, CDR2 SVGIG (reference sequence). Trimming cost V 5 bases and J 1 base, with 12 bases left between them. The CDR3 region has the DNA TGTGCCTGGTCAGCGGTTTCGAGCAATCAGCCCCAGCATTTT. It specifies CAWSAVSSNQPQHF.

The chain carries TRBV2 and TRBJ2-5; TRBD1 matches 9 bases. The J call is uncertain, as TRBJ2-7 better fits the DNA end. Germline-derived CDR1 and CDR2 are SNHLY and FYNNEI. CDR3 length: 14 amino acids. CDR3 region: CASRGTGLAYEQYF. CDR3 in DNA: TGTGCCAGCAGAGGGACAGGGCTTGCCTACGAGCAGTACTTC.

This clone was found a few times. The rearrangement links TRBV4-2 to TRBJ1-2, with D possibly being TRBD1 (5 bases). The CDR3 sequence is 15 residues long. Trimming pared 4 bases from V and 2 bases from J, leaving 14 bases between. Looked up from germline, CDR1 is LGHNA and CDR2 is YNFKEQ. The CDR3 sequence: CASSPARGGNYGYTF. The CDR3, as DNA: TGTGCCAGCAGCCCAGCTCGGGGGGGAAACTATGGCTACACCTTC.

The chain uses TRBV7-2 and TRBJ1-1; the D gene is possibly TRBD1 (5 bases). Germline V lookup: CDR1 SGHTA, CDR2 FQGNSA. V dropped 3 bases and J dropped 9 bases, with 14 bases sitting between them. The CDR3 consists of 13 residues. The CDR3 region has the DNA TGTGCCAGCAGCTTGGGGCAGGGCTCAAAAGCTTTCTTT. This sequence encodes CASSLGQGSKAFF.

The rearrangement uses TRBV6-5 and TRBJ2-7; 11 nucleotides align to TRBD1. V shed 2 bases and J 4 bases; nucleotides not matched to a gene: 4. The germline V gene has CDR1 MNHEY and CDR2 SVGAGI. The CDR3 has 15 amino acids. The CDR3 region is CASSYAGQGGYEQYF. CDR3 nucleotides: TGTGCCAGCAGTTACGCGGGACAGGGGGGGTACGAGCAGTACTTC.

The rearrangement uses TRBV6-5 and TRBJ1-6; weak D call: TRBD1 (5 bases). CDR1 and CDR2 (germline): MNHEY, SVGAGI. Trimming shortened V by 5 bases and J by 7 bases, and 12 bases separated the two germline ends. CDR3 size: 14 residues. CDR3: CASSPQDINSPLHF. CDR3 DNA sequence: TGTGCCAGCAGTCCTCAGGACATCAATTCACCCCTCCACTTT.

This chain uses TRBV30 with TRBJ2-3; 14 bases fit TRBD2. This CDR3 contains 15 residues. Germline loops: CDR1 GTSNPN, CDR2 SVGIG (reference sequence). V lost 1 base to trimming and J lost 4 bases; unmatched junction nucleotides: 1. CDR3 region: CAWSEGLAGADTQYF. CDR3 in DNA: TGTGCCTGGAGTGAGGGACTAGCGGGAGCAGATACGCAGTATTTT.

This clone was seen more than once but under ten times. For the CDR3, the DNA is TGTGCCAGCAGCCGGGGGGGGGCTGAAGCTTTCTTT. This sequence encodes CASSRGGAEAFF. This chain links TRBV7-3 with TRBJ1-1, with D possibly TRBD1 on 5 matching bases. This CDR3 is 12 amino acids long. Germline V gene sequence: CDR1 SGHTA, CDR2 FQGTGA. Trimming cost V 5 bases and J 6 bases, with 10 bases left between them.

There are a few counts of this clone. The rearrangement uses TRBV7-9 and TRBJ2-3; 11 bases map to TRBD2. Germline lookup yields CDR1 SEHNR and CDR2 FQNEAQ (reference sequence). V trimming: 5 bases; J trimming: 9 bases; junction bases outside the gene matches: 10. The CDR3 contains 15 residues. The DNA of the CDR3 is TGTGCCAGCAGCGCGCCAAGACTAGCGGGGTCGACGCAGTATTTT. This translates into CASSAPRLAGSTQYF.

The chain has TRBV30 and TRBJ1-1, with D possibly being TRBD1 (5 bases). Deletions cut 0 bases from V and 4 bases from J, with 9 bases between. CDR3 length equals 13 residues. Germline V lookup: CDR1 GTSNPN, CDR2 SVGIG (reference sequence). The CDR3 sequence: CAWSVSGTTEAFF. The CDR3 region has the DNA TGTGCCTGGAGTGTAAGCGGGACCACTGAAGCTTTCTTT.

The chain employs TRBV7-2 and TRBJ1-2, with 10 bases identical to TRBD1. Germline values: CDR1 SGHTA, CDR2 FQGNSA. V lost 3 bases, J lost 1 base, and 2 bases stayed unmatched. The CDR3 spans 15 residues. This CDR3 reads CASSFGTGVNYGYTF. The CDR3 region has the DNA TGTGCCAGCAGCTTCGGGACAGGGGTTAACTATGGCTACACCTTC.

The V and J genes are TRBV18 and TRBJ2-3, with 10 positions matching TRBD2. Trimming at V came to 3 bases and at J to 4 bases, leaving 7 bases not matched to a gene. The germline V gene encodes CDR1 KGHSH and CDR2 LQKENI. This CDR3 is built from 16 residues. The CDR3 loop reads CASSPGSSGGSDTQYF. The DNA of the CDR3 is TGTGCCAGCTCACCTGGTTCTAGCGGGGGATCAGATACGCAGTATTTT.